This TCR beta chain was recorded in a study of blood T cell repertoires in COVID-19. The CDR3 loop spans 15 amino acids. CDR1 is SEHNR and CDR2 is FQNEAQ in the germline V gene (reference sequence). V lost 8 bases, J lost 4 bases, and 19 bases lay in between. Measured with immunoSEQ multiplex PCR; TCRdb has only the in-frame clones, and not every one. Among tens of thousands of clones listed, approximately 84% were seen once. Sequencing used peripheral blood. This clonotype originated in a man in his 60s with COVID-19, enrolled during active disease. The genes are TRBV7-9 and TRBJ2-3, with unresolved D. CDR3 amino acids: CASSLSGLMADTQYF. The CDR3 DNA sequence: TGTGCCAGCTCGCTATCGGGTCTCATGGCAGATACGCAGTATTTT.